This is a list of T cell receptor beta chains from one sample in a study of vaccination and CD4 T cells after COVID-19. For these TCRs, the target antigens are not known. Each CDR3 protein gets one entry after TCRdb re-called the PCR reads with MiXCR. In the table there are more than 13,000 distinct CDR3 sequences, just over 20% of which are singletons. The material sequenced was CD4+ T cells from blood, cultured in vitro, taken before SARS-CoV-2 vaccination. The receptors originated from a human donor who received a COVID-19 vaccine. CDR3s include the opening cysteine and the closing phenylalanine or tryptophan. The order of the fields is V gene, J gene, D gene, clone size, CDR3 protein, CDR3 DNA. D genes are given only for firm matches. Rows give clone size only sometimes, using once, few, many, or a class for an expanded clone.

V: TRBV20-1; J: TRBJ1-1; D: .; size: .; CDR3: CSARRVPAGGSTEAFF; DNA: TGCAGTGCCAGAAGGGTGCCGGCCGGGGGAAGCACTGAAGCTTTCTTT
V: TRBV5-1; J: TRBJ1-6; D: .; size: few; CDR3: CASSGQDSNNSPLHF; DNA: TGCGCCAGCAGCGGCCAAGACAGCAATAATTCACCCCTCCACTTT
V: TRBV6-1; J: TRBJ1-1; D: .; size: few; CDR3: CASSGIRTSNTEAFF; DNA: TGTGCCAGCAGCGGGATCAGGACTTCTAACACTGAAGCTTTCTTT
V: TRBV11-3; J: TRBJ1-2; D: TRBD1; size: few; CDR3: CANSLRTGANYGYTF; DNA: TGTGCCAACAGCTTAAGGACAGGGGCTAACTATGGCTACACCTTC
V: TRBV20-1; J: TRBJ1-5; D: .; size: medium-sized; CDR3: CSARVQGNYSNQPQHF; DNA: TGCAGTGCTAGAGTGCAGGGAAACTATAGCAATCAGCCCCAGCATTTT
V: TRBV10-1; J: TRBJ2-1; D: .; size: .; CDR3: CASSSGLTYNEQFF; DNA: TGCGCCAGCAGTAGCGGGCTGACCTACAATGAGCAGTTCTTC
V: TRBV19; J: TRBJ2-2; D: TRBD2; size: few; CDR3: CASSIGMALAGGTGELFF; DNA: TGTGCCAGTAGTATTGGCATGGCGCTAGCGGGTGGCACCGGGGAGCTGTTTTTT
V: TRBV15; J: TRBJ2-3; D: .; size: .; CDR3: CAASRDRGDTQYF; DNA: TGTGCCGCCAGCAGAGATAGGGGAGATACGCAGTATTTT
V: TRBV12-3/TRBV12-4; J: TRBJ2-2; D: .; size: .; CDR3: CASTLTAGTGELFF; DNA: TGTGCCAGCACTTTGACGGCGGGAACCGGGGAGCTGTTTTTT
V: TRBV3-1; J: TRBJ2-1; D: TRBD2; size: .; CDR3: CASSLGLVDNEQFF; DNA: TGTGCCAGCAGCTTGGGACTAGTGGACAATGAGCAGTTCTTC
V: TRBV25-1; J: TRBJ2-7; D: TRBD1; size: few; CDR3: CASSGTGTRYEQYF; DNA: TGTGCCAGCAGTGGGACAGGGACTCGCTACGAGCAGTACTTC
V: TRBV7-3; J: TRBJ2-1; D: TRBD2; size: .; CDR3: CASSSPGLAGGPGDEQFF; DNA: TGTGCCAGCAGCTCGCCGGGACTAGCGGGGGGGCCGGGGGATGAGCAGTTCTTC
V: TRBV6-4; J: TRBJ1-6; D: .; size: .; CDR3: CATSQGFNSPLHF; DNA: TGTGCCACCTCACAGGGTTTTAATTCACCCCTCCACTTT
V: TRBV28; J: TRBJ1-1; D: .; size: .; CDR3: CASSPDTPAYTEAFF; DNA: TGTGCCAGCAGTCCGGACACACCTGCGTACACTGAAGCTTTCTTT
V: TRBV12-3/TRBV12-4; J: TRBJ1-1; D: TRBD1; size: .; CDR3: CASSLGRGGSGNTEAFF; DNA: TGTGCCAGCAGTTTAGGGAGAGGGGGCAGTGGAAACACTGAAGCTTTCTTT
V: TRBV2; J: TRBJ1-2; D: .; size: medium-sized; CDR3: CALIGQNLNYGYTF; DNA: TGTGCCTTAATCGGGCAGAATCTTAACTATGGCTACACCTTC
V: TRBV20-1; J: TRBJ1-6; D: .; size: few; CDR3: CSARRAAPTSFSPLHF; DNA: TGCAGTGCTAGGAGGGCAGCACCAACTTCTTTCTCACCCCTCCACTTT
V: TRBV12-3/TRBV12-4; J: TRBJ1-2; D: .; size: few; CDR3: CASSNTNYGYTF; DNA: TGTGCCAGCAGTAATACTAACTATGGCTACACCTTC
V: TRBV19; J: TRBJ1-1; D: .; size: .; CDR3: CASSIDLTGLNTEAFF; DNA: TGTGCCAGTAGTATCGACTTAACAGGGCTGAACACTGAAGCTTTCTTT
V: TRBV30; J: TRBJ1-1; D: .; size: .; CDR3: CAWNRNTEAFF; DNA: TGTGCCTGGAATAGGAACACTGAAGCTTTCTTT
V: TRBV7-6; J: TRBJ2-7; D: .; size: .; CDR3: CASSLAGGPLYEQYF; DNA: TGTGCCAGCAGCTTAGCGGGCGGGCCCCTCTACGAGCAGTACTTC
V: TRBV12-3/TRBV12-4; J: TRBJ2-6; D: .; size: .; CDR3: CASSQNRGSGANVLTF; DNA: TGTGCCAGCAGCCAAAACCGGGGCTCTGGGGCCAACGTCCTGACTTTC
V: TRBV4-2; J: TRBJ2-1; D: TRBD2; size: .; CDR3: CASIAGSGGNNEQFF; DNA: TGTGCCAGCATCGCCGGTTCGGGGGGGAACAATGAGCAGTTCTTC
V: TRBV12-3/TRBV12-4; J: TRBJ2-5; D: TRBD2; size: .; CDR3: CASSFASGGGETQYF; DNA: TGTGCCAGCAGTTTTGCTAGCGGGGGGGGAGAGACCCAGTACTTC
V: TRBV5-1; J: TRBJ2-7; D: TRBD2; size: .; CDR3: CASRTGTTNYEQYF; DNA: TGCGCCAGCCGGACCGGGACTACAAACTACGAGCAGTACTTC
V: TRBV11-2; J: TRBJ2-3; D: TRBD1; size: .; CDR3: CASSLEGTGGDTQYF; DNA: TGTGCCAGCAGCTTAGAAGGGACAGGGGGAGATACGCAGTATTTT
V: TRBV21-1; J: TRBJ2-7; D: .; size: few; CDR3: CASSKGGPRLGEQYF; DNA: TGTGCCAGCAGCAAAGGGGGACCCCGCTTAGGCGAGCAGTACTTC
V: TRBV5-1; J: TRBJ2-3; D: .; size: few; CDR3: CASSARVTDTQYF; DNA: TGCGCCAGCAGCGCCCGGGTCACAGATACGCAGTATTTT
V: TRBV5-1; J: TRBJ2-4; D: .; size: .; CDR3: CASSLDSAQGSLAKNIQYF; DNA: TGCGCCAGCAGCTTAGATTCGGCACAGGGAAGTCTAGCCAAAAACATTCAGTACTTC